Below, 26 T cell receptor beta chains from the same sample are listed, as sequenced in a study of blood T cell repertoires in COVID-19. Clones were sequenced by immunoSEQ multiplex PCR, and TCRdb holds only the in-frame ones, with some missing. This table has more than 200,000 clones, around four fifths appearing once. Sequencing used peripheral blood. The receptors were sampled from a woman between 40 and 55 years old with active or convalescent COVID-19.

The chain combines TRBV3-1 (or the pseudogene TRBV3-2) with TRBJ2-3, with TRBD2 identical over 16 bases. The CDR3 is made up of 18 amino acids. After removal of 5 bases from V and 2 bases from J, the junction contained 7 bases not matched to a gene. Looked up from germline, CDR1 is LGHDT and CDR2 is YNNKEL (reference sequence). The CDR3 nucleotides read TGTGCCAGCAGCTCTTCGGGACTAGCGGGGGGGTCCACAGATACGCAGTATTTT. Protein product: CASSSSGLAGGSTDTQYF.

This clone was counted once. This chain joins TRBV27 and TRBJ1-2; D is unclear. The V gene lost 10 bases and the J gene lost 0 bases, with 12 bases spanning the gap. The CDR3 has 13 amino acids. CDR1 MNHEY and CDR2 SMNVEV come from the germline V gene (reference sequence). The CDR3 DNA is TGTGCCACCGGGTGGTCAGCTAACTATGGCTACACCTTC. Its protein product is CATGWSANYGYTF.

The genes are TRBV7-8 and TRBJ1-2, with D tentatively TRBD1 (6 bases). V was shortened by 9 bases and J by 7 bases, with 18 bases between the two germline ends. CDR1 and CDR2 from the germline V gene are SGHVS and FQNEAQ. The CDR3 is 13 amino acids. The CDR3 spells CASSRRGAGGYTF. Here the CDR3 DNA reads TGTGCCAGTAGTCGACGGGGGGCGGGTGGCTACACCTTC.

This rearrangement joins TRBV6-4 to TRBJ2-5; possibly TRBD2 for D (5 bases). CDR1 is MRHNA, CDR2 SNTAGT, per germline. The V end was cut by 0 bases, the J end by 3 bases, with 14 bases between. This CDR3 spans 16 amino acids. The CDR3 is CASSDSVEAQEETQYF. The CDR3 DNA follows: TGTGCCAGCAGTGACTCGGTGGAGGCACAAGAAGAGACCCAGTACTTC.

The rearrangement joins TRBV5-1 to TRBJ2-3, with TRBD2 matching 13 bases. In germline, CDR1 is SGHRS, CDR2 YFSETQ. V shed 2 bases and J 0 bases; nucleotides not matched to a gene: 6. CDR3 length: 18 residues. CDR3 in amino acids: CASSFGLAGASSTDTQYF. CDR3 nucleotides: TGCGCCAGCAGCTTTGGACTAGCGGGAGCCTCTAGCACAGATACGCAGTATTTT.

The gene calls are TRBV27 and TRBJ1-2, with D unresolved. V was cut by 0 bases and J by 6 bases, with 8 bases left in between. Germline CDR1 reads MNHEY; CDR2 reads SMNVEV (reference sequence). The CDR3 runs 13 residues. The CDR3 nucleotides are TGTGCCAGCAGTTTATCGGGCCGGCATGGCTACACCTTC. Its translation is CASSLSGRHGYTF.

This sequence joins TRBV5-6 and TRBJ2-2; 7 bases agree with TRBD1. The CDR3 totals 15 residues. Trimming cost V 2 bases and J 4 bases; bases outside gene matches: 5. Germline CDR1 reads SGHDT; CDR2 reads YYEEEE. CDR3 nucleotides: TGTGCCAGCAGCTTCCAGGGGGTCGGCACCGGGGAGCTGTTTTTT. This codes for CASSFQGVGTGELFF.

There are a few counts of this clone. The CDR3 is CSANQKRGGENTGELFF. CDR3 DNA sequence: TGCAGCGCCAATCAGAAGCGCGGGGGGGAGAACACCGGGGAGCTGTTTTTT. The chain carries TRBV29-1 and TRBJ2-2; 9 nucleotides agree with TRBD2. Looked up from germline, CDR1 is SQVTM and CDR2 is ANQGSEA. The CDR3 totals 17 residues. V shed 7 bases, J shed 1 base, and the junction held 13 bases outside the gene matches.

The rearrangement uses TRBV29-1 and TRBJ1-1; TRBD1 matches at 7 bases. Germline trimming cut 5 bases from V and 3 bases from J; bases unmatched to any gene: 3. Germline loops: CDR1 SQVTM, CDR2 ANQGSEA. The CDR3 contains 12 residues. Here the CDR3 DNA reads TGCAGCGTTACCAGGGGGTACACTGAAGCTTTCTTT. This gives the protein CSVTRGYTEAFF. Full variable domain (missing parts from reference TRBV29-1 and TRBJ1-1): SAVISQKPSRDICQRGTSLTIQCQVDSQVTMMFWYRQQPGQSLTLIATANQGSEATYESGFVIDKFPISRPNLTFSTLTVSNMSPEDSSIYLCSVTRGYTEAFFGQGTRLTVV.

The chain couples TRBV5-1 to TRBJ1-1; TRBD1 matches 7 bases. Germline V gene sequence: CDR1 SGHRS, CDR2 YFSETQ. This CDR3 contains 15 residues. Trimming took 0 bases from V and 3 from J; bases not matched to a gene: 5. CDR3 nucleotides: TGCGCCAGCAGCTTGGTTCAGGGGGAGGACACTGAAGCTTTCTTT. Translating it yields CASSLVQGEDTEAFF.

The V and J genes are TRBV6-6 and TRBJ1-5; D remains unclear. Germline V gene lookup returns CDR1 MNHNY and CDR2 SVGAGI (reference sequence). There are 12 residues in the CDR3. With 1 base removed from V and 4 bases from J, the gap between germline ends came to 2 bases. The CDR3 nucleotides are TGTGCCAGCAGTTACTTAAATCAGCCCCAGCATTTT. This gives the protein CASSYLNQPQHF.

V gene TRBV6-5 combines with J gene TRBJ1-1; no definite D call. The CDR3 totals 15 residues. V lost 2 bases, J lost 0 bases, and 10 bases lay in between. Germline CDR1 and CDR2: MNHEY and SVGAGI. The CDR3 bases are TGTGCCAGCAGTTACGTGAGGAAGATGAACACTGAAGCTTTCTTT. It yields the protein CASSYVRKMNTEAFF.

The chain combines TRBV5-5 with TRBJ1-1, with TRBD1 identical over 10 bases. Trimming took 5 bases from V and 7 from J; bases not matched to a gene: 5. The germline CDR1 and CDR2 sequences are SGHKS and YYEKEE (reference sequence). The CDR3 is 13 amino acids. CDR3 coding DNA: TGTGCCAGCAGGGGGACAGGGGCTGGTGAAGCTTTCTTT. Amino acid sequence: CASRGTGAGEAFF.

The V and J genes are TRBV7-6 and TRBJ2-1; 7 nucleotides line up with TRBD2. CDR3 length equals 16 residues. The junction had 11 bases not matched to a gene; V was cut back by 5 bases and J by 4 bases. The germline gives CDR1 SGHVS, CDR2 FNYEAQ. The DNA of the CDR3 is TGTGCCAGCAGCCCACCGGGGGGAGGTTTGTACAATGAGCAGTTCTTC. This sequence encodes CASSPPGGGLYNEQFF.

The rearrangement links TRBV9 to TRBJ2-7; a weak D match, TRBD1 (6 bases). Per germline, CDR1 SGDLS and CDR2 YYNGEE. Between the trimmed V and J ends, which lost 0 bases and 6 bases, there was a span of 10 bases. This CDR3 spans 13 amino acids. CDR3 DNA: TGTGCCAGCAGCGTAGGGGGGCCTGGCGAGCAGTACTTC. Translated, it gives CASSVGGPGEQYF. The whole variable domain, filled in from reference TRBV9 and TRBJ2-7, reads DSGVTQTPKHLITATGQRVTLRCSPRSGDLSVYWYQQSLDQGLQFLIQYYNGEERAKGNILERFSAQQFPDLHSELNLSSLELGDSALYFCASSVGGPGEQYFGPGTRLTVT.

The genes are TRBV5-1 and TRBJ1-1; the D is unclear. This CDR3 has 14 residues. V dropped 0 bases and J dropped 2 bases, with 8 bases sitting between them. Germline V gives CDR1 SGHRS, CDR2 YFSETQ. This CDR3 reads CASSLATPNTEAFF. The DNA of the CDR3 is TGCGCCAGCAGCTTGGCCACTCCAAACACTGAAGCTTTCTTT.

The CDR3 reads CASSEIGFDSTDTQYF. CDR3 nucleotide sequence: TGTGCCAGCAGTGAAATCGGGTTCGACTCCACAGATACGCAGTATTTT. J is TRBJ2-3 and V is TRBV2, with D hard to call. CDR1 and CDR2 (germline): SNHLY, FYNNEI. The V and J ends lost 2 bases and 2 bases respectively, with 14 bases between them. This CDR3 has 16 residues.

The chain carries TRBV7-6 and TRBJ1-3; D might be TRBD1 (5 bases). The germline V gene has CDR1 SGHVS and CDR2 FNYEAQ. The CDR3 has 15 amino acids. V lost 0 bases and J 0 bases, leaving 6 bases between the germline ends. CDR3 residues: CASSLADNSGNTIYF. The CDR3 DNA follows: TGTGCCAGCAGCTTAGCGGACAACTCTGGAAACACCATATATTTT.

This sequence joins TRBV4-1 and TRBJ1-5, with unresolved D. The CDR3 covers 14 residues. The germline gives CDR1 MGHRA, CDR2 YSYEKL. Trimming stripped 1 base from V and 2 bases from J, with 6 bases between. The CDR3 DNA reads TGCGCCAGCAGCCAAGGGGCAGGCAATCAGCCCCAGCATTTT. Translating it yields CASSQGAGNQPQHF.

The J gene is TRBJ2-3, the V gene TRBV19; D is possibly TRBD2 (5 bases). The V gene's germline CDR1 is LNHDA and CDR2 SQIVND (reference sequence). Trimming stripped 1 base from V and 0 bases from J, with 8 bases between. The CDR3 length is 15 residues. CDR3: CASSIAPGSTDTQYF. The CDR3 DNA follows: TGTGCCAGTAGTATAGCCCCGGGGAGCACAGATACGCAGTATTTT.

CDR3 in DNA: TGTGCCAGCAGTTATCCGGGACAGGGGTGGCAGCCCCAGCATTTT. Translated: CASSYPGQGWQPQHF. The chain uses TRBV6-2 or TRBV6-3 and TRBJ1-5, with TRBD1 matching over 10 bases. The germline gives CDR1 MNHEY, CDR2 SVGEGT. V lost 3 bases to trimming and J lost 7 bases; unmatched junction nucleotides: 6. CDR3 length: 15 residues.

The chain links TRBV30 to TRBJ1-1; D remains ambiguous. The CDR3 consists of 12 residues. The ends were cut back, 1 base at V and 3 bases at J, with 6 bases in the middle. The germline V gene has CDR1 GTSNPN and CDR2 SVGIG (reference sequence). The CDR3 DNA reads TGTGCCTGGAGTGAGACATACACTGAAGCTTTCTTT. Translation gives CAWSETYTEAFF.

The chain has TRBV27 and TRBJ1-4, with D possibly matching TRBD1 (6 bases). Trimming shortened V by 5 bases and J by 5 bases, and 15 bases separated the two germline ends. The germline V gene has CDR1 MNHEY and CDR2 SMNVEV (reference sequence). CDR3 length: 15 amino acids. CDR3 sequence: CASSDYRALNEKLFF. In nucleotides, the CDR3 is TGTGCCAGCAGTGACTACAGGGCCCTAAATGAAAAACTGTTTTTT.

The chain joins TRBV7-2 to TRBJ1-2; D is perhaps TRBD1 (5 bases). The germline V gene has CDR1 SGHTA and CDR2 FQGNSA. Trimming left V 3 bases short and J 5 bases short, with 16 bases between. This CDR3 contains 15 residues. The CDR3 bases are TGTGCCAGCAGCTTGAGAGCGCGACAGCAATATGGCTACACCTTC. Translated, it gives CASSLRARQQYGYTF.

The genes are TRBV2 and TRBJ1-6; TRBD1 agrees at 9 bases. V was clipped by 9 bases and J by 9 bases; unmatched bases: 3. CDR1 is SNHLY, CDR2 FYNNEI, per germline. CDR3 length equals 12 residues. The CDR3 sequence is CASDRGFSPLHF. For the CDR3, the DNA is TGTGCCAGTGACAGGGGGTTTTCACCCCTCCACTTT.

The chain employs TRBV7-9 and TRBJ1-1; possibly TRBD1 for D (6 bases). Germline CDR1 and CDR2: SEHNR and FQNEAQ (reference sequence). V lost 5 bases to trimming and J lost 4 bases, with 14 bases between them. This CDR3 contains 14 residues. CDR3 nucleotide sequence: TGTGCCAGCAGCCCGACAGGAGGCGGCACTGAAGCTTTCTTT. This sequence encodes CASSPTGGGTEAFF.